This T cell receptor (beta chain) is drawn from a study of glioma-infiltrating T cells. The iRepertoire nested amplicon-rescue multiplex PCR amplified TCR alpha and beta CDR3s from RNA. In TCRdb, the multiplex PCR reads were re-called with MiXCR into one record per CDR3 protein. The table has over 130,000 distinct CDR3 sequences, approximately 40% seen once. The germline CDR1 and CDR2 sequences are DFQATT and SNEGSKA (reference sequence). The CDR3 runs to 14 residues. V was pared by 3 bases and J by 4 bases, with 12 bases between. Sequencing used glioma tissue, nonneoplastic brain tissue, or PBMCs (not recorded which). The receptor was isolated from a human donor with low-grade glioma or glioblastoma, undergoing nonglioma brain surgery, or in good health (not recorded which). V gene TRBV20-1 combines with J gene TRBJ2-2; D might be TRBD1 or TRBD2, each matching 5 bases. DNA of the CDR3: TGCAGTGCTAGTCGCGCAGGGACCACCGGGGAGCTGTTTTTT. Protein sequence: CSASRAGTTGELFF.